This T cell receptor beta chain was recovered during a study of blood T cell repertoires in COVID-19. This CDR3 comprises 15 residues. Germline CDR1 and CDR2: KGHSH and LQKENI. V lost 4 bases, J lost 3 bases, and 14 bases lay in between. Profiling relied on immunoSEQ multiplex PCR, and the TCRdb table lists in-frame clones only, not all of them. The data show some 300,000 clones, with 90% seen just once and about 4% held by the top ten. This clone was counted a single time. The chain links TRBV18 to TRBJ2-3; tentative D call: TRBD1 (5 bases). Specimen: PBMCs or T cells enriched from blood (not recorded which). This clonotype was sampled from a woman aged 25-40 years who had been exposed to COVID-19. The CDR3 is CASSRLAPGTDTQYF. In DNA form, the CDR3 reads TGTGCCAGCTCACGATTGGCCCCAGGGACAGATACGCAGTATTTT.